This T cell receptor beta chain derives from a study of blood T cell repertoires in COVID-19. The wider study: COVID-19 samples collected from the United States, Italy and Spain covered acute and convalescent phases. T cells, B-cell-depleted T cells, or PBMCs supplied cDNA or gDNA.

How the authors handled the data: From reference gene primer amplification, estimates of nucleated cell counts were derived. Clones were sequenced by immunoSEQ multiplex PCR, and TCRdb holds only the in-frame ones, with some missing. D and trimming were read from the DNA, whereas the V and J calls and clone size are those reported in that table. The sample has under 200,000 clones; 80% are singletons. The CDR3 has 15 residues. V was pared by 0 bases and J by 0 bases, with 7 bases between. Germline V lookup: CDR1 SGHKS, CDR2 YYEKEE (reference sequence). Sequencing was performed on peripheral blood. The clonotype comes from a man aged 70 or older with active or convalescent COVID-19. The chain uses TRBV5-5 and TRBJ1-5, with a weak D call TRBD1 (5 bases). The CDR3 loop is CASSLVGASNQPQHF. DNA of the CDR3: TGTGCCAGCAGCTTGGTAGGGGCTAGCAATCAGCCCCAGCATTTT.